The clone carrying this T cell receptor (beta chain) was observed once. Its specificity is not known. Measured with immunoSEQ multiplex PCR; TCRdb has only the in-frame clones, and not every one. The sample holds some 140,000 clones, around 90% seen once. CDR1 is MNHEY, CDR2 SMNVEV, per germline (reference sequence). The CDR3 is made up of 14 amino acids. The V and J ends lost 6 bases and 1 base respectively, with 12 bases between them. This entry is derived from a study of cytomegalovirus exposure and HLA in healthy donors. The wider study: The 120 validation repertoires were produced on the same platform as the 670 or so repertoires of the first cohort. This was reported in a later analysis.

The study's findings and limits: It was confirmed in vitro that a few of the CMV-associated chains were specific for CMV antigens.

V and J are TRBV27 and TRBJ2-5; D may be TRBD2 (6 bases). The source is a woman in her twenties or thirties in good health and CMV-seropositive. The specimen sequenced was PBMCs. CDR3 DNA sequence: TGTGCCAGCAGGGAGGGGCAGTTCCAAGAGACCCAGTACTTC. Encoded protein: CASREGQFQETQYF.